This TCR beta chain was sequenced for a study of blood T cell repertoires in COVID-19. Looking at the study overall: The samples span acute and convalescent COVID-19 from the United States, Italy and Spain. Sources were T cells, B-cell-depleted T cells, or PBMCs; the material itself was cDNA or gDNA.

This CDR3 region has 14 residues. Germline assignment: CDR1 MNHNS and CDR2 SASEGT. V lost 2 bases, J lost 7 bases, and 15 bases lay in between. The authors' processing: The authors estimated nucleated cell counts from reference gene primer amplification. The assay was immunoSEQ multiplex PCR, and TCRdb's table has in-frame clones only and misses some. Clone size and the V and J calls come from that table; the DNA yielded D and trimming. Of some 160,000 clones in the sample, roughly 91% were seen once. The material sequenced was peripheral blood. The sequence was obtained from a man aged 45-60 years who had recovered from COVID-19. The chain couples TRBV6-1 to TRBJ2-7; TRBD1 might be the D (6 bases). The CDR3 DNA is TGTGCCAGCAGTGAAATTGGGGGCGCGAGGGAGCAGTACTTC. Encoded protein: CASSEIGGAREQYF.